The next 31 T cell receptor beta chains were all read from a single sample in a study of CD8 T cells in Susac syndrome. RNA, at roughly 0.45 to 1 ug, was reverse transcribed with random hexamers. Each CDR3 protein gets one entry after TCRdb re-called the immunoSEQ multiplex PCR reads with MiXCR. The table includes 150,000 to 200,000 distinct CDR3 sequences, around 95% detected once. The sequencing input was CD4+ T cells from PBMCs. The source is a human donor in good health.

This chain connects TRBV5-1 to TRBJ2-7; 11 bases fit TRBD1. V shed 3 bases, J shed 7 bases, and the junction held 9 bases outside the gene matches. This CDR3 is built from 15 residues. Per the germline V gene, CDR1 is SGHRS and CDR2 is YFSETQ. CDR3 amino acids: CASSSSGTGGPEQYF. The DNA for the CDR3 is TGCGCCAGCAGCTCCTCCGGGACAGGGGGGCCTGAGCAGTACTTC.

This chain joins TRBV9 and TRBJ2-7; 9 positions agree with TRBD1. CDR1 SGDLS and CDR2 YYNGEE come from the germline V gene. This CDR3 region has 14 residues. V gave up 3 bases and J gave up 5 bases; unmatched junction bases: 6. The CDR3 nucleotides are TGTGCCAGCAGCGCCCGGGACAGGGTACACGAGCAGTACTTC. Encoded protein: CASSARDRVHEQYF.

The chain recombines TRBV5-4 with TRBJ2-5, with D maybe TRBD2 (6 bases). The V gene lost 3 bases and the J gene lost 4 bases, with 10 bases spanning the gap. This CDR3 comprises 13 residues. CDR1 SGHNT and CDR2 YYREEE come from the germline V gene (reference sequence). The CDR3 reads CASSWGLLETQYF. Written as DNA, the CDR3 is TGTGCCAGCAGCTGGGGACTCCTAGAGACCCAGTACTTC. Combining the CDR3 with reference TRBV5-4 and TRBJ2-5 gives the whole variable domain ETGVTQSPTHLIKTRGQQVTLRCSSQSGHNTVSWYQQALGQGPQFIFQYYREEENGRGNFPPRFSGLQFPNYSSELNVNALELDDSALYLCASSWGLLETQYFGPGTRLLVL.

The rearrangement joins TRBV5-1 to TRBJ2-3, with a weak D call TRBD2 (6 bases). Germline V gene lookup returns CDR1 SGHRS and CDR2 YFSETQ. The CDR3 is made up of 15 amino acids. Trimming stripped 1 base from V and 3 bases from J, with 12 bases between. The CDR3 DNA is TGCGCCAGCAGCTTGAGACCCGGGACTACAGATACGCAGTATTTT. Its translation is CASSLRPGTTDTQYF.

This chain's CDR3 is CASSLTGGGANVLTF. CDR3 DNA sequence: TGTGCCAGCAGTCTTACAGGGGGTGGGGCCAACGTCCTGACTTTC. The V and J genes are TRBV7-9 and TRBJ2-6; TRBD1 agrees at 8 bases. This CDR3 is 15 amino acids long. Per germline, CDR1 SEHNR and CDR2 FQNEAQ (reference sequence). V lost 6 bases, J lost 3 bases, and 4 bases stayed unmatched.

The chain recombines TRBV29-1 with TRBJ1-1, with D possibly TRBD1 on 5 matching bases. The V gene lost 4 bases and the J gene lost 10 bases, with 22 bases spanning the gap. CDR1 is SQVTM and CDR2 is ANQGSEA in the germline V gene. This CDR3 region has 14 residues. The CDR3 region is CSVAKVVDSGGAFF. CDR3 nucleotide sequence: TGCAGCGTTGCCAAGGTAGTAGACAGTGGGGGAGCTTTCTTT.

The chain recombines TRBV3-1 with TRBJ2-3; tentative D call: TRBD2 (7 bases). The CDR3 totals 13 residues. The V end was cut by 8 bases, the J end by 2 bases, with 11 bases between. Germline V gene lookup returns CDR1 LGHDT and CDR2 YNNKEL (reference sequence). CDR3: CASCGGPTDTQYF. The CDR3, as DNA: TGTGCCAGCTGCGGGGGCCCCACAGATACGCAGTATTTT.

A single count supports this clonotype. J is TRBJ1-2 and V is TRBV2; unclear D gene. CDR3 length: 13 amino acids. The V gene's germline CDR1 is SNHLY and CDR2 FYNNEI. V lost 4 bases to trimming and J lost 5 bases, with 11 bases between them. The CDR3 sequence: CASSGIRGYGYTF. The DNA of the CDR3 is TGTGCCAGCAGTGGGATCCGGGGTTATGGCTACACCTTC.

V gene TRBV12-3 or TRBV12-4 combines with J gene TRBJ1-5; tentative D call: TRBD1 (6 bases). The CDR3 covers 13 residues. Trimming shortened V by 6 bases and J by 7 bases, and 13 bases separated the two germline ends. In DNA form, the CDR3 reads TGTGCCAGCAGGCCCGACAGGTTACAGCCCCAGCATTTT. Translated: CASRPDRLQPQHF.

The V and J genes are TRBV5-1 and TRBJ2-1; D is undetermined. The CDR3 covers 13 residues. In germline, CDR1 is SGHRS, CDR2 YFSETQ. V was trimmed by 4 bases and J by 4 bases, leaving 9 bases between them. In nucleotides, the CDR3 is TGCGCCAGCAGCCCGACGGAATACAATGAGCAGTTCTTC. Amino acid sequence: CASSPTEYNEQFF.

The chain uses TRBV29-1 and TRBJ1-2; 12 bases align to TRBD1. Germline V gene sequence: CDR1 SQVTM, CDR2 ANQGSEA. Trimming removed 4 bases from V and 8 bases from J; junction bases left unmatched: 8. The CDR3 contains 14 residues. CDR3 amino acids: CSVVGQGAWDGYTF. CDR3 DNA sequence: TGCAGCGTTGTGGGACAGGGGGCTTGGGACGGCTACACCTTC.

This chain links TRBV29-1 with TRBJ1-2, with D hard to call. The CDR3 is 11 residues long. Trimming took 3 bases from V and 4 from J, leaving 6 bases between them. Germline assignment: CDR1 SQVTM and CDR2 ANQGSEA. The CDR3 sequence is CSVEARYGYTF. Here the CDR3 DNA reads TGCAGCGTTGAGGCGCGCTATGGCTACACCTTC.

The chain combines TRBV20-1 with TRBJ1-6; D perhaps matches TRBD1 (6 bases). Germline lookup yields CDR1 DFQATT and CDR2 SNEGSKA (reference sequence). V lost 4 bases and J 5 bases, leaving 9 bases between the germline ends. The CDR3 is 13 residues long. The CDR3 protein is CSATGTHNSPLHF. CDR3 nucleotides: TGCAGTGCTACCGGGACACATAATTCACCCCTCCACTTT.

A note on this clonotype: One end of the junction is discordant with germline, which a read error may explain. The chain links TRBV6-1 to TRBJ1-2, with 8 bases fitting TRBD1. Per the germline V gene, CDR1 is MNHNS and CDR2 is SASEGT. This CDR3 is built from 17 residues. CDR3 residues: CASSEDIVGRGLYGYTF. CDR3 nucleotide sequence: TGTGCCAGCAGCGAAGACATTGTCGGCAGGGGGCTCTATGGCTACACCTTC.

The V call is TRBV2, the J call TRBJ1-4; D unclear. This CDR3 contains 12 residues. The V gene lost 10 bases and the J gene lost 4 bases, with 10 bases spanning the gap. Germline-derived CDR1 and CDR2 are SNHLY and FYNNEI. Written as DNA, the CDR3 is TGTGCCACCACGGAGGATAATGAAAAACTGTTTTTT. Amino acids: CATTEDNEKLFF.

This chain uses TRBV9 with TRBJ1-3; possible D gene TRBD1, 5 bases. CDR1 is SGDLS and CDR2 is YYNGEE in the germline V gene. This CDR3 spans 15 amino acids. V lost 4 bases and J lost 1, with 12 bases in between. In DNA, the CDR3 is TGTGCCAGCAGCACAAGTTGGGGGTCTGGAAACACCATATATTTT. Translated: CASSTSWGSGNTIYF.

This chain joins TRBV10-3 and TRBJ2-6, with 10 bases that match TRBD1. V lost 5 bases, J lost 2 bases, and 6 bases stayed unmatched. CDR3 size: 17 residues. Germline CDR1 is ENHRY and CDR2 is SYGVKD. This CDR3 reads CAISTGTGATGANVLTF. The DNA of the CDR3 is TGTGCCATCAGTACCGGGACAGGGGCCACTGGGGCCAACGTCCTGACTTTC.

V gene TRBV10-2 combines with J gene TRBJ2-3, with D uncertain. The V and J ends lost 6 bases and 2 bases respectively, with 9 bases between them. Germline V gene lookup returns CDR1 WSHSY and CDR2 SAAADI. The CDR3 extends over 13 amino acids. The CDR3 spells CASRPSNTDTQYF. DNA of the CDR3: TGCGCCAGCAGACCCAGTAACACAGATACGCAGTATTTT.

This clonotype appeared a single time. CDR3 protein: CASSLEGHVQYF. As DNA, the CDR3 is TGTGCCAGCAGCTTAGAAGGTCATGTGCAGTACTTC. V is TRBV7-2 and J is TRBJ2-7, with D unclear. The CDR3 is made up of 12 amino acids. The germline V gene encodes CDR1 SGHTA and CDR2 FQGNSA. V lost 1 base and J lost 9, with 10 bases in between.

The chain recombines TRBV29-1 with TRBJ1-2; tentative D call: TRBD1 (5 bases). The V end was cut by 1 base, the J end by 3 bases, with 12 bases between. Germline V gene sequence: CDR1 SQVTM, CDR2 ANQGSEA. CDR3 length: 14 amino acids. For the CDR3, the DNA is TGCAGCGTTGAAGTAGGGGCCGTCGACTATGGCTACACCTTC. The encoded protein is CSVEVGAVDYGYTF. The complete variable domain, with remaining parts taken from reference TRBV29-1 and TRBJ1-2, reads SAVISQKPSRDICQRGTSLTIQCQVDSQVTMMFWYRQQPGQSLTLIATANQGSEATYESGFVIDKFPISRPNLTFSTLTVSNMSPEDSSIYLCSVEVGAVDYGYTFGSGTRLTVV.

J is TRBJ1-4 and V is TRBV20-1; 9 nucleotides align to TRBD1. The germline gives CDR1 DFQATT, CDR2 SNEGSKA (reference sequence). The CDR3 totals 15 residues. J was trimmed by 4 bases and V by 0 bases; bases with no gene match: 3. The CDR3 is CSARDPGQGNEKLFF. CDR3 DNA sequence: TGCAGTGCTAGAGATCCGGGACAGGGTAATGAAAAACTGTTTTTT.

The chain employs TRBV3-1 and TRBJ2-2; 9 nucleotides agree with TRBD2. CDR1 and CDR2 from the germline V gene are LGHDT and YNNKEL (reference sequence). CDR3 size: 16 residues. V was pared by 4 bases and J by 0 bases, with 3 bases of the junction left unmatched. CDR3 amino acids: CASSRLAGTNTGELFF. Written as DNA, the CDR3 is TGTGCCAGCAGCCGCCTAGCGGGGACGAACACCGGGGAGCTGTTTTTT.

CDR3 in DNA: TGTGCCAGCAGCCAAGATAGGGGTGTCGGCTACACCTTC. Residues: CASSQDRGVGYTF. The chain carries TRBV3-1 and TRBJ1-2, with D possibly being TRBD1 (5 bases). Trimming cost V 0 bases and J 8 bases, with 10 bases left between them. Germline V CDR1 and CDR2: LGHDT, YNNKEL (reference sequence). The CDR3 sequence is 13 residues long. Using reference TRBV3-1 and TRBJ1-2 for the parts outside the CDR3, the full variable domain is DTAVSQTPKYLVTQMGNDKSIKCEQNLGHDTMYWYKQDSKKFLKIMFSYNNKELIINETVPNRFSPKSPDKAHLNLHINSLELGDSAVYFCASSQDRGVGYTFGSGTRLTVV.

CDR3 residues: CASNRGNSNQPQHF. CDR3 DNA: TGTGCCAGCAACCGGGGAAATAGCAATCAGCCCCAGCATTTT. The chain combines TRBV6-6 with TRBJ1-5; no clear D. V was pared by 7 bases and J by 0 bases, with 10 bases between. In germline, CDR1 is MNHNY, CDR2 SVGAGI (reference sequence). This CDR3 is 14 amino acids long.

This clonotype appeared once. This rearrangement joins TRBV6-6 to TRBJ1-2, with a tentative D call TRBD1 (5 bases). Looked up from germline, CDR1 is MNHNY and CDR2 is SVGAGI (reference sequence). The CDR3 runs to 12 residues. Deletions cut 3 bases from V and 8 bases from J, with 10 bases between. The DNA of the CDR3 is TGTGCCAGCAGTTATTATGGGGGAGGCTACACCTTC. Translated, it gives CASSYYGGGYTF.

The gene calls are TRBV27 and TRBJ1-6; 10 bases fit TRBD1. The germline V gene has CDR1 MNHEY and CDR2 SMNVEV (reference sequence). The CDR3 is 18 residues long. The ends lost 2 bases at V and 7 bases at J; junction bases unmatched: 11. DNA of the CDR3: TGTGCCAGCAGTTTAAAGGGTTTCGGGACAGGGGTCAATTCACCCCTCCACTTT. This encodes CASSLKGFGTGVNSPLHF.

This clonotype appeared once. This chain links TRBV5-1 with TRBJ2-1; 7 bases map to TRBD1. The length of the CDR3 is 14 residues. Germline CDR1 is SGHRS and CDR2 is YFSETQ. Trimming took 0 bases from V and 4 from J; bases not matched to a gene: 1. In DNA, the CDR3 is TGCGCCAGCAGCTTGGGGACAGGATACAATGAGCAGTTCTTC. The encoded protein is CASSLGTGYNEQFF.

Only one count was recorded for this clonotype. This chain uses TRBV15 with TRBJ2-6; D not certain. This CDR3 spans 14 amino acids. Germline CDR1 reads LNHNV; CDR2 reads YYDKDF (reference sequence). Trimming left V 7 bases short and J 11 bases short, with 18 bases between. CDR3: CATTGPLSGDVLTF. The CDR3, as DNA: TGTGCCACCACGGGTCCCCTTTCTGGAGACGTCCTGACTTTC.

V usage is TRBV7-3 and J usage is TRBJ2-7; unclear D gene. Deletions cut 5 bases from V and 0 bases from J, with 11 bases between. The CDR3 sequence is 14 residues long. Germline V lookup: CDR1 SGHTA, CDR2 FQGTGA. The CDR3 is CASSPQVNSYEQYF. DNA for the CDR3: TGTGCCAGCAGCCCTCAGGTTAACTCCTACGAGCAGTACTTC.

The V and J genes are TRBV20-1 and TRBJ2-7, with 9 bases lining up with TRBD2. The V gene end was trimmed by 5 bases and the J gene end by 4 bases; junction bases not matched to a gene: 12. This CDR3 spans 15 amino acids. CDR1 is DFQATT, CDR2 SNEGSKA, per germline (reference sequence). Written as DNA, the CDR3 is TGCAGTGCTGCCGGGACTAGCAAGTCGGGTTACGAGCAGTACTTC. Translated: CSAAGTSKSGYEQYF.

The chain is built from TRBV10-3 and TRBJ1-6, with D hard to call. Germline V gene lookup returns CDR1 ENHRY and CDR2 SYGVKD. Between the trimmed V and J ends, which lost 4 bases and 10 bases, there was a span of 11 bases. The CDR3 is made up of 13 amino acids. The DNA of the CDR3 is TGTGCCATCAGTGGGGGATTATACTCACCCCTCCACTTT. This gives the protein CAISGGLYSPLHF.